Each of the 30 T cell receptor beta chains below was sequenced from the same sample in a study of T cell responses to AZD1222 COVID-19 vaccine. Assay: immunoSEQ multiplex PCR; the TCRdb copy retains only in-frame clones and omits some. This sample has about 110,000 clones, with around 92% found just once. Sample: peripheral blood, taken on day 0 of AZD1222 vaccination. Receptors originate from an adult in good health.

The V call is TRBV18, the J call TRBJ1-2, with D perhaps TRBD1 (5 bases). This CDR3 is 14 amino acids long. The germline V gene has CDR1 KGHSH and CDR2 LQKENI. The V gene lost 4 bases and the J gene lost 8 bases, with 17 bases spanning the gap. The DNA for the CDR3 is TGTGCCAGCTCACAGAAAGGGGCGCAAAGCGGCTACACCTTC. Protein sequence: CASSQKGAQSGYTF.

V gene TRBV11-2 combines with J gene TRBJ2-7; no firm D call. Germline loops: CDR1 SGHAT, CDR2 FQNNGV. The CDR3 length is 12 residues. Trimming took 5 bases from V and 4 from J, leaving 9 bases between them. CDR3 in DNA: TGTGCCAGCAGCCAACGTAGGTACGAGCAGTACTTC. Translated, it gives CASSQRRYEQYF.

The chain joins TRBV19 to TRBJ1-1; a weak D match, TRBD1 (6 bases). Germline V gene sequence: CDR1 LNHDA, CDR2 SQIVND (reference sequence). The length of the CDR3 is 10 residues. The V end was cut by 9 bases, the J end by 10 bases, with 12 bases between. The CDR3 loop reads CASAGASAFF. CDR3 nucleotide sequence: TGTGCCAGCGCGGGGGCGTCAGCTTTCTTT.

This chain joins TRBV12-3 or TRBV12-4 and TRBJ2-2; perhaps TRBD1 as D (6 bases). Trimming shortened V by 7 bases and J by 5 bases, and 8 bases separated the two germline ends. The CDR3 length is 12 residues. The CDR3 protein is CASNRGTGELFF. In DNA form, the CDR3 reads TGTGCCAGCAATAGGGGGACCGGGGAGCTGTTTTTT.

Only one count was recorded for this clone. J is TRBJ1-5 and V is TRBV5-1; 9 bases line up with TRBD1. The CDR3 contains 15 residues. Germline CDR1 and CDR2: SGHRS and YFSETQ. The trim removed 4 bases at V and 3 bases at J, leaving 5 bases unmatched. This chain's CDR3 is CASSLDRGANQPQHF. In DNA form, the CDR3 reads TGCGCCAGCAGCCTTGACAGGGGGGCCAATCAGCCCCAGCATTTT.

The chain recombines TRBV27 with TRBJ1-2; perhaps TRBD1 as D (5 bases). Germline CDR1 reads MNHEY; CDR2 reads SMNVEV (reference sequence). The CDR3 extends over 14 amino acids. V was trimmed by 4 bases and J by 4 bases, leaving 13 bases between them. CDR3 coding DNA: TGTGCCAGCAGTTATACTACAGGCCCCTATGGCTACACCTTC. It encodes CASSYTTGPYGYTF.

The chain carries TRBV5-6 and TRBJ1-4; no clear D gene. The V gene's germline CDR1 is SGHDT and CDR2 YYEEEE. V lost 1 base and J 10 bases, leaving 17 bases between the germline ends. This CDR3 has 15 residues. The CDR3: CASSLLSRVGAKLFF. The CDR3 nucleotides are TGTGCCAGCAGCTTGCTTAGCCGGGTCGGAGCAAAACTGTTTTTT.

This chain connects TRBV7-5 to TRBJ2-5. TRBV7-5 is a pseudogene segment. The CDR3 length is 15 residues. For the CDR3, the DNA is TGTGCCAGAAGCTCCCCTCTGGGGGTGATAGAGACCCAGTACTTC. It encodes CARSSPLGVIETQYF.

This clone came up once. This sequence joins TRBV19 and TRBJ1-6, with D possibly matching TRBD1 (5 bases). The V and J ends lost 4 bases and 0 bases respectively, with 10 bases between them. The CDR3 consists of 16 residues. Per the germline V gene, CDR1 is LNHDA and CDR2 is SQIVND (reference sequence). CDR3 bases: TGTGCCAGTAGTACGGGGGAGTACTCCTATAATTCACCCCTCCACTTT. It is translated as CASSTGEYSYNSPLHF.

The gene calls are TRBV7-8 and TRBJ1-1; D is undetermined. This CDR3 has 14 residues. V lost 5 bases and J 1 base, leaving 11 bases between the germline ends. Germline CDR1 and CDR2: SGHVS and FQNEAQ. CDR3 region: CASSVAWGNTEAFF. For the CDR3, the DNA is TGTGCCAGCAGCGTCGCATGGGGGAACACTGAAGCTTTCTTT.

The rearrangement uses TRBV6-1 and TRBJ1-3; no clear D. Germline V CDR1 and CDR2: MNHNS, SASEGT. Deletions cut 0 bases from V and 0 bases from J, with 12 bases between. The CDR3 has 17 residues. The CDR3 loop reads CASSEALKRSSGNTIYF. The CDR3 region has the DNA TGTGCCAGCAGTGAAGCGCTTAAGAGGAGCTCTGGAAACACCATATATTTT.

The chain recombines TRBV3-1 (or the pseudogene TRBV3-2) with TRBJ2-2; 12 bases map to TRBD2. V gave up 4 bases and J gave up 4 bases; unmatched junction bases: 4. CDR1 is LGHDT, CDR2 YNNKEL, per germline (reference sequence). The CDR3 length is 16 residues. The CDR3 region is CASSRTSGVRTGELFF. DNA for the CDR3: TGTGCCAGCAGCCGGACTAGCGGGGTACGCACCGGGGAGCTGTTTTTT.

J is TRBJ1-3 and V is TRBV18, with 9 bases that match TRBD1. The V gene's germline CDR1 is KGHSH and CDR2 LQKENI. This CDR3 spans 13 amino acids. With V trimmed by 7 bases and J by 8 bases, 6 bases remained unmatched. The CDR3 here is CASLLTGGYTIYF. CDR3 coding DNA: TGTGCCAGCTTGCTGACAGGGGGATACACCATATATTTT.

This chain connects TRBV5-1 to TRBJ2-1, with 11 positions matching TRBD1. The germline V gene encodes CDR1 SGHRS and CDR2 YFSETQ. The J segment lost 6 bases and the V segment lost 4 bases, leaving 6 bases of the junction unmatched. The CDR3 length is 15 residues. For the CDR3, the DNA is TGCGCCAGCAGCCCGGGACAGGGGGTCAGCAATGAGCAGTTCTTC. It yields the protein CASSPGQGVSNEQFF.

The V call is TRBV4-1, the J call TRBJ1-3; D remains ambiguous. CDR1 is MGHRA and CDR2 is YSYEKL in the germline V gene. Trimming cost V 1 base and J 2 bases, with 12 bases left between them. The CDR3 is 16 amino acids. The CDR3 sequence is CASSQVEGSPGNTIYF. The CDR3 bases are TGCGCCAGCAGCCAAGTGGAGGGTTCTCCTGGAAACACCATATATTTT.

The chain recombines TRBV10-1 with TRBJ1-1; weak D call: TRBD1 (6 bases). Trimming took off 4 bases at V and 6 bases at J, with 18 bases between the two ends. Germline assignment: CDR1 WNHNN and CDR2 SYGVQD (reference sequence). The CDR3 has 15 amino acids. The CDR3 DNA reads TGCGCCAGCAGTGCTAGTACAGGGAGGATGGCTGAAGCTTTCTTT. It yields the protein CASSASTGRMAEAFF.

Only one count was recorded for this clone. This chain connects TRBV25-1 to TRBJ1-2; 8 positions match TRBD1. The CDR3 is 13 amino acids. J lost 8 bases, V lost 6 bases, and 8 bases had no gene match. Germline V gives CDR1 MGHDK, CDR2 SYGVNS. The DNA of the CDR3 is TGTGCCAGCAGGGACAGGGAGCGTCAGGGCTACACCTTC. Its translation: CASRDRERQGYTF.

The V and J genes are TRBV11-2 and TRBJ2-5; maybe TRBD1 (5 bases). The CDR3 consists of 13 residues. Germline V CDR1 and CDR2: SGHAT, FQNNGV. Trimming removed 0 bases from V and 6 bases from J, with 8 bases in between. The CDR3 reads CASSLEGRKTQYF. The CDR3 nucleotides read TGTGCCAGCAGCTTAGAGGGGCGGAAGACCCAGTACTTC. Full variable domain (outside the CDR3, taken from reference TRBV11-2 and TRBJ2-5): EAGVAQSPRYKIIEKRQSVAFWCNPISGHATLYWYQQILGQGPKLLIQFQNNGVVDDSQLPKDRFSAERLKGVDSTLKIQPAKLEDSAVYLCASSLEGRKTQYFGPGTRLLVL.

CDR3 sequence: CAVRTAYGYTF. DNA for the CDR3: TGTGCCGTTCGGACGGCGTATGGCTACACCTTC. This rearrangement joins TRBV6-4 to TRBJ1-2, with unresolved D. Germline V gives CDR1 MRHNA, CDR2 SNTAGT. The CDR3 runs 11 residues. Between the trimmed V and J ends, which lost 11 bases and 5 bases, there was a span of 12 bases.

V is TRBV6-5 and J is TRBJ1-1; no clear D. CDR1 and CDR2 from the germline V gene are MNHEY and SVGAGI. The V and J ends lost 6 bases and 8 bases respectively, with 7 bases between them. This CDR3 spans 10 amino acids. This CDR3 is CASRDQEAFF. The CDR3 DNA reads TGTGCCAGCAGGGACCAGGAAGCTTTCTTT.

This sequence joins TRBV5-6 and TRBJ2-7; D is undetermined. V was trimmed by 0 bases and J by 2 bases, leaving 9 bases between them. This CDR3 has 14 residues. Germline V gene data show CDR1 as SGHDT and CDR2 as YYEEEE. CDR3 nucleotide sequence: TGTGCCAGCAGCTTGGTGTCAGGAGCCTACGAGCAGTACTTC. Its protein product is CASSLVSGAYEQYF.

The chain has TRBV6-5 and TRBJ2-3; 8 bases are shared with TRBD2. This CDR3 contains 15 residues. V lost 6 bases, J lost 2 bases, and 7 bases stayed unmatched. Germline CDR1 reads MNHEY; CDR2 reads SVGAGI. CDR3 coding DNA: TGTGCCAGCAGGCATACTAGCGGCGTCACAGATACGCAGTATTTT. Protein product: CASRHTSGVTDTQYF.

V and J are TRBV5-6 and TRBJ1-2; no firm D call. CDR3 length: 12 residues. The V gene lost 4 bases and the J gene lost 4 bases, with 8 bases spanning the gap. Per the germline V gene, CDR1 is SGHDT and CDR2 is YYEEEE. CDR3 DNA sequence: TGTGCCAGCAGCGTCTGGGGCTATGGCTACACCTTC. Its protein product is CASSVWGYGYTF.

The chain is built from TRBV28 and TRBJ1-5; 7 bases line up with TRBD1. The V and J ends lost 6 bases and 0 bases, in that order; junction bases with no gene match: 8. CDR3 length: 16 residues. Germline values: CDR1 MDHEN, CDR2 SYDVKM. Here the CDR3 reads CASSLTGVYSNQPQHF. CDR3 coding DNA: TGTGCCAGCAGCCTAACAGGGGTGTATAGCAATCAGCCCCAGCATTTT.

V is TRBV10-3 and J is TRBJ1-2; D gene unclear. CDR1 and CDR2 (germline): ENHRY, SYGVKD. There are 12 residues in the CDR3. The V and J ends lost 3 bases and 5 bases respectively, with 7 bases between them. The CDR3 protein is CAISDTAYGYTF. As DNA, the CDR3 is TGTGCCATCAGTGATACCGCGTATGGCTACACCTTC.

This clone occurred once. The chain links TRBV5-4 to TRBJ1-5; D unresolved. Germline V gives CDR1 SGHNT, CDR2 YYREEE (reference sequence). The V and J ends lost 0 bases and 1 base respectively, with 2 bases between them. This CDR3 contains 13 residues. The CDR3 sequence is CASSLDSNQPQHF. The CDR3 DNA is TGTGCCAGCAGCTTGGACAGCAATCAGCCCCAGCATTTT.

The CDR3 bases are TGTGCCAGCAGCTTAGGAGCGGCGGAGCAGTTCTTC. It is translated as CASSLGAAEQFF. The chain joins TRBV7-3 to TRBJ2-1; maybe TRBD2 (5 bases). The CDR3 is 12 amino acids. V was cut by 2 bases and J by 10 bases, with 9 bases left in between. CDR1 is SGHTA and CDR2 is FQGTGA in the germline V gene.

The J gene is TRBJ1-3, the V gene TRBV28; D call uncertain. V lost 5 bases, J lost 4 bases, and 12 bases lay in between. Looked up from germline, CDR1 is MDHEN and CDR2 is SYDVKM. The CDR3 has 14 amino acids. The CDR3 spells CASSAGDLGNTIYF. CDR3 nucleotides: TGTGCCAGCAGTGCGGGAGACCTCGGAAACACCATATATTTT.

CDR3 nucleotide sequence: TGTGCCAGCAGCTCTCTAGGCTCCTATAATTCACCCCTCCACTTT. Translation: CASSSLGSYNSPLHF. The rearrangement joins TRBV4-2 to TRBJ1-6; D remains unclear. This CDR3 spans 15 amino acids. Germline V lookup: CDR1 LGHNA, CDR2 YNFKEQ. The V and J ends lost 5 bases and 0 bases respectively, with 8 bases between them.

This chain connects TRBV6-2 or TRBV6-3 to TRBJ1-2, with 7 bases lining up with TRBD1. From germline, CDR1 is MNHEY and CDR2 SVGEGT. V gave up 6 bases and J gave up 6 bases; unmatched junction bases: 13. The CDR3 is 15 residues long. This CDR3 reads CASSFHPGTEDGYTF. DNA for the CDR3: TGTGCCAGCAGCTTTCACCCCGGGACAGAAGATGGCTACACCTTC.